The next 19 T cell receptor beta chains were all read from a single sample in a study of molecular identifiers for immune sequencing clone quantification. TCRdb fed the PCR reads into MiXCR, producing one record per CDR3 protein. The table has about 640,000 distinct CDR3 sequences, 20% seen once; the top ten hold roughly 0.9%. The sample was naive CD8+ T cells from blood, with Jurkat cell RNA spiked in. Subset specified: FACS-sorted CD8+CD4-CCR7+CD45RA+ naive T cells. The receptors were gathered from a human donor in good health. Some libraries in this study had Jurkat cell RNA spiked in.

As concerns this clonotype: A much larger clone differs from this one at a single base, so this may be a read error. The gene calls are TRBV4-1 and TRBJ2-7, with 7 bases aligning to TRBD1. Germline V gene data show CDR1 as MGHRA and CDR2 as YSYEKL. This CDR3 is built from 13 residues. For the CDR3, the DNA is TGCGCCAGCAGAGCCGGGACAGACTACGGGCAGTACTTC. Amino acid sequence: CASRAGTDYGQYF.

As regards this clonotype: The junction departs from the called germline gene at one end, perhaps through a read error. This CDR3 reads CAGSRETDEQYF. The CDR3, as DNA: TGTGCCGGCAGCCGCGAGACAGACGAGCAGTACTTC. V gene TRBV13 combines with J gene TRBJ2-7, with a tentative D call TRBD1 (5 bases). The CDR3 is 12 residues long. Germline V CDR1 and CDR2: PRHDT, FYEKMQ (reference sequence).

This chain links TRBV19 with TRBJ1-4; D remains unclear. From germline, CDR1 is LNHDA and CDR2 SQIVND (reference sequence). The CDR3 is 15 residues long. The ends were cut back, 5 bases at V and 5 bases at J, with 15 bases in the middle. CDR3 sequence: CASSVPDGLNEKLFF. In DNA form, the CDR3 reads TGTGCCAGTAGTGTCCCGGACGGGCTGAATGAAAAACTGTTTTTT.

This clonotype was recorded at least ten times. At one end, the junction sequence differs from germline, possibly due to a read error. The genes are TRBV20-1 and TRBJ2-3; D is undetermined. CDR1 DFQATT and CDR2 SNEGSKA come from the germline V gene (reference sequence). CDR3 size: 15 residues. CDR3 in DNA: TGCAGTGCTGGAGACCGAATCACGAACACAGATACGCAGTATTTT. This sequence encodes CSAGDRITNTDTQYF.

Details on this clonotype: Compared with germline, one end of the junction differs, possibly owing to a read error. The chain is built from TRBV27 and TRBJ1-5; the D is unclear. CDR1 is MNHEY, CDR2 SMNVEV, per germline (reference sequence). CDR3 length equals 14 residues. The CDR3, as DNA: TGTGACAGCAGTTTCTCTTTTTCCAATCAGCCCCAGCATTTT. Amino acids: CDSSFSFSNQPQHF.

The genes are TRBV7-9 and TRBJ1-6, with D unclear. This CDR3 region has 13 residues. V shed 5 bases and J shed 8 bases, with 10 bases lying between them. The V gene's germline CDR1 is SEHNR and CDR2 FQNEAQ (reference sequence). The CDR3 DNA sequence: TGTGCCAGCAGCCCTGGGGATTATTCACCCCTCCACTTT. Protein: CASSPGDYSPLHF. Looking up the rest from reference TRBV7-9 and TRBJ1-6 gives the full variable domain: DTGVSQNPRHKITKRGQNVTFRCDPISEHNRLYWYRQTLGQGPEFLTYFQNEAQLEKSRLLSDRFSAERPKGSFSTLEIQRTEQGDSAMYLCASSPGDYSPLHFGNGTRLTVT.

On this clonotype: A read error may be the cause here, since a much bigger clone is one base away. The V gene is TRBV20-1, the J gene TRBJ1-5; tentatively, D is TRBD1 (5 bases). The CDR3 totals 18 residues. Germline V gene lookup returns CDR1 DFQATT and CDR2 SNEGSKA (reference sequence). Trimming stripped 1 base from V and 0 bases from J, with 19 bases between. The CDR3 DNA reads as TGCAGTGCTAGAGGCACCCAAGGGAGGGGCCTTAGCAATCAGCCCCAGCATTTT. This gives the protein CSARGTQGRGLSNQPQHF.

On this clonotype itself: Possible read error: a much larger clone is one base away. The J gene is TRBJ1-2, the V gene TRBV15, with TRBD1 identical over 9 bases. The germline gives CDR1 LNHNV, CDR2 YYDKDF (reference sequence). J gave up 2 bases and V 0 bases, and 4 bases lay outside the gene matches. The CDR3 runs to 16 residues. The CDR3 reads CATSRETGGVNYGYTF. CDR3 nucleotides: TGTGCCACCAGCAGAGAGACAGGGGGAGTCAACTATGGCTACACCTTC.

This clonotype was seen ten or more times. The rearrangement links TRBV7-8 to TRBJ1-2; 7 nucleotides align to TRBD1. The junction had 3 bases not matched to a gene; V was cut back by 4 bases and J by 4 bases. The CDR3 has 13 residues. CDR1 and CDR2 from the germline V gene are SGHVS and FQNEAQ. CDR3 region: CASSSGTAYGYTF. The CDR3 nucleotides are TGTGCCAGCAGCTCCGGGACAGCCTATGGCTACACCTTC.

This clonotype occurred a few times. The chain's CDR3 is CASSPLRGSNGYTF. CDR3 nucleotides: TGTGCCAGCAGCCCGCTCAGGGGTAGTAATGGCTACACCTTC. The rearrangement links TRBV7-9 to TRBJ1-2; TRBD1 might be the D (6 bases). Germline CDR1 reads SEHNR; CDR2 reads FQNEAQ (reference sequence). The CDR3 is 14 residues long. V dropped 5 bases and J dropped 6 bases, with 16 bases sitting between them.

Note on this clonotype: A read error may be the cause here, since a much bigger clone is one base away. The genes are TRBV5-6 and TRBJ2-3; 11 bases map to TRBD2. Germline V gives CDR1 SGHDT, CDR2 YYEEEE. CDR3 size: 15 residues. The CDR3 here is CASSYRLAGTDSQYF. Here the CDR3 DNA reads TGTGCCAGCAGCTACCGACTAGCGGGGACAGATTCGCAGTATTTT.

The sample holds many counts of this clonotype. V is TRBV5-5 and J is TRBJ2-6; D uncertain. Trimming took off 7 bases at V and 4 bases at J, with 3 bases between the two ends. Germline assignment: CDR1 SGHKS and CDR2 YYEKEE (reference sequence). The CDR3 runs 11 residues. In nucleotides, the CDR3 is TGTGCCAGCTCGGGGGCCAACGTCCTGACTTTC. This codes for CASSGANVLTF.

This clonotype has a count of ten or more. V is TRBV20-1 and J is TRBJ1-1; 9 nucleotides align to TRBD1. Germline V lookup: CDR1 DFQATT, CDR2 SNEGSKA (reference sequence). Losses at the gene ends were 5 bases for V and 3 bases for J; bases not matched to a gene: 7. The CDR3 has 14 residues. The CDR3 here is CSAGLQGAYTEAFF. CDR3 DNA: TGCAGTGCTGGGTTACAGGGGGCATACACTGAAGCTTTCTTT.

This clonotype was counted ten times or more. The rearrangement joins TRBV7-9 to TRBJ2-7; D might be TRBD1 (6 bases). The CDR3 length is 13 residues. V was cut by 9 bases and J by 7 bases, with 19 bases left in between. The V gene's germline CDR1 is SEHNR and CDR2 FQNEAQ (reference sequence). CDR3 in amino acids: CASEGVRRQEQYF. The CDR3 DNA follows: TGTGCCAGTGAGGGGGTACGGCGTCAAGAGCAGTACTTC.

This clonotype was observed at least ten times. CDR3 protein: CSATGTSGAHTYTDTQYF. The CDR3 DNA sequence: TGCAGTGCTACGGGGACTAGCGGGGCCCACACGTACACAGATACGCAGTATTTT. This chain links TRBV20-1 with TRBJ2-3; TRBD2 aligns across 13 bases. CDR1 is DFQATT and CDR2 is SNEGSKA in the germline V gene (reference sequence). The V and J ends lost 4 bases and 2 bases, in that order; junction bases with no gene match: 12. The CDR3 length is 18 residues.

In the case of this clonotype: A much larger clone sits a single nucleotide away, making a read error possible. The V call is TRBV7-6, the J call TRBJ2-5; D possibly matches TRBD1 or TRBD2 (5 bases each). Deletions cut 1 base from V and 5 bases from J, with 14 bases between. From germline, CDR1 is SGHVS and CDR2 FNYEAQ. This CDR3 has 15 residues. The DNA for the CDR3 is TGTGCCAGCAGCTTAGGAGGGGCGTCCACGGAGACCCAGTACTTC. This codes for CASSLGGASTETQYF.

Of note for this clonotype: This may stem from a read error, because a much larger clone lies one nucleotide away. The gene calls are TRBV7-9 and TRBJ2-7; D may be TRBD1 or TRBD2 (5 bases each). The germline CDR1 and CDR2 sequences are SEHNR and FQNEAQ (reference sequence). The CDR3 is made up of 15 amino acids. CDR3 in DNA: TGTGCCGGCAGCCCGGTAGAGGGACCCTCCTACGAGCAGTACTTC. This gives the protein CAGSPVEGPSYEQYF.

This clonotype was picked up many times. This rearrangement joins TRBV7-2 to TRBJ1-5; no definite D call. The germline gives CDR1 SGHTA, CDR2 FQGNSA. CDR3 size: 13 residues. Trimming took off 5 bases at V and 3 bases at J, with 8 bases between the two ends. The CDR3 sequence is CASSPIHNQPQHF. The CDR3 nucleotides are TGTGCCAGCAGCCCGATACACAATCAGCCCCAGCATTTT.

This clonotype has ten or more counts. The chain carries TRBV20-1 and TRBJ2-7; TRBD2 agrees at 9 bases. The CDR3 extends over 12 amino acids. Germline V CDR1 and CDR2: DFQATT, SNEGSKA (reference sequence). With V trimmed by 5 bases and J by 4 bases, 3 bases remained unmatched. The CDR3 is CSAWTSAYEQYF. CDR3 sequence (DNA): TGCAGTGCTTGGACTAGCGCTTACGAGCAGTACTTC.